This T cell receptor (beta chain) was found in a study of blood T cell repertoires in COVID-19. Generated by immunoSEQ multiplex PCR, the TCRdb table keeps only in-frame clones and is missing some. The table records 200,000 or so clones, more than 65% of them present only once. CDR3 length equals 12 residues. Germline lookup yields CDR1 MNHNY and CDR2 SVGAGI (reference sequence). Deletions cut 11 bases from V and 3 bases from J, with 13 bases between. V usage is TRBV6-6 and J usage is TRBJ2-5; no definite D call. The sample taken for sequencing was peripheral blood. This TCR was sampled from a young woman who had recovered from COVID-19. Here the CDR3 DNA reads TGTGCCTCCAGTCTTGAGGAAGAGACCCAGTACTTC. Its protein product is CASSLEEETQYF.